Shown below are 10 T cell receptor beta chains from a single sample sequenced in a study of CD8+CD57+ T cells in acquired aplastic anemia. TCR beta VDJ combinations and CDR3 sequences were profiled from genomic DNA. Using its own MiXCR run on the reads, TCRdb lists one record per CDR3 protein. The table has under 350,000 distinct CDR3 sequences, around three fifths seen once. The sample taken for sequencing was sorted CD4+, CD8+, or CD8+CD57+ T cells (not recorded which) from PBMCs. These receptors were collected from a human donor with severe aplastic anemia or a healthy control (not recorded which).

There are many counts of this clonotype. The chain recombines TRBV5-1 with TRBJ1-2, with 8 bases fitting TRBD1. Germline V gene lookup returns CDR1 SGHRS and CDR2 YFSETQ. With 0 bases clipped from V and 4 bases from J, the junction kept 5 bases outside the gene matches. The CDR3 has 15 amino acids. The CDR3 coding sequence is TGCGCCAGCAGCTTGGTCGCAGGGGGCGGCTATGGCTACACCTTC. It codes for CASSLVAGGGYGYTF.

V and J are TRBV7-2 and TRBJ1-6; D is ambiguous. Trimming pared 7 bases from V and 9 bases from J, leaving 13 bases between. CDR1 and CDR2 (germline): SGHTA, FQGNSA. This CDR3 spans 13 amino acids. CDR3 coding DNA: TGTGCCAGCAAATGGAAATTACGTTCACCCCTCCACTTT. Translating it yields CASKWKLRSPLHF.

This clonotype showed up many times. The V gene is TRBV12-3 or TRBV12-4, the J gene TRBJ1-1; 11 positions match TRBD1. This CDR3 has 12 amino acids. J gave up 11 bases and V 10 bases, and 9 bases lay outside the gene matches. The CDR3 nucleotides read TGTGCCACCGGCCGGGGACAGGGGGGCGCTTTCTTT. Protein product: CATGRGQGGAFF.

This clonotype came up many times. This chain uses TRBV7-6 with TRBJ1-5, with no clear D. Trimming removed 1 base from V and 6 bases from J, with 10 bases in between. This CDR3 comprises 14 residues. CDR1 is SGHVS, CDR2 FNYEAQ, per germline. The CDR3 DNA follows: TGTGCCAGCAGCTTAGGGCAGGTGGGTCAGCCCCAGCATTTT. This gives the protein CASSLGQVGQPQHF.

This clonotype was found once. The gene calls are TRBV20-1 and TRBJ1-5; tentatively, D is TRBD1 (5 bases). CDR3 length equals 13 residues. The germline V gene has CDR1 DFQATT and CDR2 SNEGSKA (reference sequence). The V and J ends lost 1 base and 3 bases respectively, with 7 bases between them. CDR3 in amino acids: CSARVQDNQPQHF. The CDR3 DNA reads as TGCAGTGCTAGAGTACAGGACAATCAGCCCCAGCATTTT.

This clonotype was counted only a few times. V gene TRBV20-1 combines with J gene TRBJ1-5; the D gene is possibly TRBD1 (5 bases). V gave up 2 bases and J gave up 3 bases, with 14 bases separating them. Germline V gene data show CDR1 as DFQATT and CDR2 as SNEGSKA (reference sequence). CDR3 length: 15 residues. CDR3 coding DNA: TGCAGTGCTAGATCCCCGGGAGGGGACAATCAGCCCCAGCATTTT. This codes for CSARSPGGDNQPQHF.

The chain links TRBV20-1 to TRBJ1-4; a weak D match, TRBD1 (6 bases). The germline gives CDR1 DFQATT, CDR2 SNEGSKA (reference sequence). The CDR3 is 12 residues long. The V end was cut by 5 bases, the J end by 5 bases, with 9 bases between. In nucleotides, the CDR3 is TGCAGTGCTCCCGGGACAAATGAAAAACTGTTTTTT. It yields the protein CSAPGTNEKLFF.

In its sample, this clonotype was seen once. The J gene is TRBJ1-1, the V gene TRBV29-1; D uncertain. The CDR3 is made up of 11 amino acids. Germline V lookup: CDR1 SQVTM, CDR2 ANQGSEA. V was pared by 8 bases and J by 1 base, with 8 bases between. The CDR3 bases are TGCAGCTTCCAAGGGAACACTGAAGCTTTCTTT. It translates to CSFQGNTEAFF.

This chain connects TRBV6-1 to TRBJ1-1, with D unclear. Deletions cut 3 bases from V and 5 bases from J, with 7 bases between. The CDR3 loop spans 12 amino acids. Germline loops: CDR1 MNHNS, CDR2 SASEGT. The CDR3: CASSDYRTEAFF. DNA of the CDR3: TGTGCCAGCAGTGATTACCGAACTGAAGCTTTCTTT.

The V and J genes are TRBV20-1 and TRBJ2-5; D may correspond to TRBD1 or TRBD2 (7 bases each). Trimming cost V 0 bases and J 5 bases, with 13 bases left between them. This CDR3 contains 14 residues. Germline CDR1 DFQATT, CDR2 SNEGSKA (reference sequence). DNA of the CDR3: TGCAGTGCTAGAGATCTCAGGGGGGGGGAGACCCAGTACTTC. Its protein product is CSARDLRGGETQYF.